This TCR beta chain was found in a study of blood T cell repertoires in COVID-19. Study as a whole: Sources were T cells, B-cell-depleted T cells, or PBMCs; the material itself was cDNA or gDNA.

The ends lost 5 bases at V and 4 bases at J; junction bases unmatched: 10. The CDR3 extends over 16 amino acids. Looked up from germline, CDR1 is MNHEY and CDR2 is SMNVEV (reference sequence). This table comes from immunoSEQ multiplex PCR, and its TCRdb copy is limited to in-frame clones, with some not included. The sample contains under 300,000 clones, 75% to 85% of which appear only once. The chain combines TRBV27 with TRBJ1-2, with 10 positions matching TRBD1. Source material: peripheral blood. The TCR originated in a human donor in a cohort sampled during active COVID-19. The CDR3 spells CASSPRQGAQVYGYTF. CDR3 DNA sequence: TGTGCCAGCAGTCCACGACAGGGGGCGCAGGTCTATGGCTACACCTTC.